This T cell receptor (beta chain) stems from a study of spatial heterogeneity in lung cancer. Whole-study results and caveats: There were more appearances of ubiquitous expanded tumor TCRs in blood at resection than at follow-up.

This clonotype was detected many times. The antigen is not known. Unique molecular identifiers tagged every individual TCR cDNA molecule. TCRdb reprocessed the 5' RACE reads via MiXCR and lists one record per CDR3 protein. The table has 24,000 or so distinct CDR3 sequences, approximately 3.3% seen once. This CDR3 is built from 13 residues. Germline CDR1 is SQVTM and CDR2 is ANQGSEA. V lost 4 bases, J lost 0 bases, and 7 bases lay in between. Time point of the sample: sample taken at primary tumor resection. TCRs were sequenced from unsorted whole RNA of tumor, nontumor lung or PBMC. The donor population consisted of over 55 patients with untreated, early-stage non-small cell lung cancer.

V and J are TRBV29-1 and TRBJ1-3; D not certain. The sequence derives from a female donor with early-stage non-small cell lung cancer. The material was PBMCs, obtained at surgery. The CDR3 loop is CSVGASSGNTIYF. The CDR3 bases are TGCAGCGTTGGGGCCAGCTCTGGAAACACCATATATTTT.